This is a list of T cell receptor beta chains from one sample in a study of Graves' ophthalmopathy and Graves' hyperthyroidism. MiXCR, applied by TCRdb to the multiplex PCR reads, yields one record per CDR3 protein. Of about 480,000 distinct CDR3 sequences listed, under 15% are singletons. Sequencing was performed on blood. These receptor sequences come from a woman under 40 with Graves' ophthalmopathy. CDR3s include the opening cysteine and the closing phenylalanine or tryptophan. The order of the fields is clone size, J gene, V gene, D gene, CDR3 DNA, CDR3 protein. D genes are given only for firm matches. Where a row states a size, it is once, few, many or the class of an expanded clone; other rows omit it.

size: many; J: TRBJ1-1; V: TRBV11-2; D: .; DNA: TGTGCCAGCAGACCCCCAGGGGCAGATACTGAAGCTTTCTTT; CDR3: CASRPPGADTEAFF
size: few; J: TRBJ2-7; V: TRBV20-1; D: TRBD2; DNA: TGCAGTGCTAGAGAAGCGGGGGGCGTCCACGAGCAGTACTTC; CDR3: CSAREAGGVHEQYF
size: many; J: TRBJ2-7; V: TRBV28; D: TRBD2; DNA: TGTGCCAGCAGTTTATCCGGGCGGGAGTCCCACGAGCAGTACTTC; CDR3: CASSLSGRESHEQYF
size: many; J: TRBJ1-1; V: TRBV28; D: .; DNA: TGTGCCAGCACATTAGGAGGGGGGGGCACTGAAGCTTTCTTT; CDR3: CASTLGGGGTEAFF
size: many; J: TRBJ2-7; V: TRBV27; D: .; DNA: TGTGCCAGCAGTTCGGGACACAATCTCTACGAGCAGTACTTC; CDR3: CASSSGHNLYEQYF
size: .; J: TRBJ1-5; V: TRBV30; D: .; DNA: TGTGCCTGGAGTGTCGGGGGAGGCGATCAGCCCCAGCATTTT; CDR3: CAWSVGGGDQPQHF
size: many; J: TRBJ2-5; V: TRBV4-1; D: TRBD1; DNA: TGCGCCAGCAGCCCAGGGACAGGGATTGAGACCCAGTACTTC; CDR3: CASSPGTGIETQYF
size: many; J: TRBJ1-1; V: TRBV27; D: .; DNA: TGTGCCAGCAGTTTGAGCCTGAACACTGAAGCTTTCTTT; CDR3: CASSLSLNTEAFF
size: .; J: TRBJ2-2; V: TRBV6-2/TRBV6-3; D: TRBD2; DNA: TGTGCCAGCAGTCCGGGACTAGCGGGGGGCCTAGACAACACCGGGGAGCTGTTTTTT; CDR3: CASSPGLAGGLDNTGELFF
size: few; J: TRBJ2-5; V: TRBV4-1; D: TRBD1; DNA: TGCGCCAGCAGCCAAGTTTCCTACGGGACAGGGTCCTTCGGGACCCAGTACTTC; CDR3: CASSQVSYGTGSFGTQYF
size: .; J: TRBJ1-6; V: TRBV30; D: .; DNA: TGTGCCTGGAATTCCTTGAGGTCACCCCTCCACTTT; CDR3: CAWNSLRSPLHF
size: many; J: TRBJ1-6; V: TRBV28; D: .; DNA: TGTGCCAGCAGTTTCCTGCAGGGAAATTCACCCCTCCACTTT; CDR3: CASSFLQGNSPLHF
size: many; J: TRBJ2-3; V: TRBV6-4; D: TRBD1; DNA: TGTGCCAGCAGTGACTCGACAGGGCCAGATACGCAGTATTTT; CDR3: CASSDSTGPDTQYF
size: many; J: TRBJ2-3; V: TRBV6-5; D: .; DNA: TGTGCCAGCAGGTTCAGGGGCACAGATACGCAGTATTTT; CDR3: CASRFRGTDTQYF
size: few; J: TRBJ2-5; V: TRBV6-4; D: .; DNA: TGTGCCAGCCAACCATCGCGGGGGACCCAGTACTTC; CDR3: CASQPSRGTQYF
size: many; J: TRBJ2-7; V: TRBV7-9; D: .; DNA: TGTGCCAGCAGCTTAGCGCAGGGTGGTTCTTACGAGCAGTACTTC; CDR3: CASSLAQGGSYEQYF
size: many; J: TRBJ2-7; V: TRBV6-1; D: .; DNA: TGTGCCAGCAGCAACGCTCCGGTTCCCTACGAGCAGTACTTC; CDR3: CASSNAPVPYEQYF
size: .; J: TRBJ2-5; V: TRBV12-3/TRBV12-4; D: .; DNA: TGTGCCAGCAGCCGGGAGCCCGGGGGAGAGACCCAGTACTTC; CDR3: CASSREPGGETQYF
size: many; J: TRBJ2-7; V: TRBV28; D: .; DNA: TGTGCCAGCAGTTTGGGCGGGTTCTACGAGCAGTACTTC; CDR3: CASSLGGFYEQYF
size: many; J: TRBJ1-1; V: TRBV11-2; D: .; DNA: TGTGCCAGCAGTTTTCTGAACACTGAAGCTTTCTTT; CDR3: CASSFLNTEAFF
size: .; J: TRBJ1-3; V: TRBV12-3/TRBV12-4; D: .; DNA: TGTGCCAGCAGTTTAGCCGGGGACACCCCGAGGCAGGGAAACACCATATATTTT; CDR3: CASSLAGDTPRQGNTIYF
size: .; J: TRBJ1-1; V: TRBV29-1; D: TRBD1; DNA: TGCAGCGCCAAGACAGGGGAGGGCACTGAAGCTTTCTTT; CDR3: CSAKTGEGTEAFF
size: many; J: TRBJ1-1; V: TRBV20-1; D: TRBD1; DNA: TGCAGTGCTAGATTCTGGGGACAGCTTGCCTCGAACACTGAAGCTTTCTTT; CDR3: CSARFWGQLASNTEAFF
size: many; J: TRBJ1-1; V: TRBV2; D: .; DNA: TGTGCCAGCACTCAGAGCAACACTGAAGCTTTCTTT; CDR3: CASTQSNTEAFF
size: .; J: TRBJ1-2; V: TRBV6-2/TRBV6-3; D: .; DNA: TGTGCCAGCAGTTACAACAGGGCTCGAGGCTACACCTTC; CDR3: CASSYNRARGYTF
size: many; J: TRBJ2-7; V: TRBV6-5; D: .; DNA: TGTGCCAGCAGTTACTCTTCTTCCCGAATCACCTACGAGCAGTACTTC; CDR3: CASSYSSSRITYEQYF
size: many; J: TRBJ1-2; V: TRBV28; D: .; DNA: TGTGCCAGCAGTTTCGGAGGAGCGCGAGGCTACACCTTC; CDR3: CASSFGGARGYTF
size: many; J: TRBJ1-2; V: TRBV2; D: .; DNA: TGTGCCACGGTCGGAGGGGCGGGGTACTATGGCTACACCTTC; CDR3: CATVGGAGYYGYTF
size: .; J: TRBJ2-7; V: TRBV12-3/TRBV12-4; D: .; DNA: TGTGCCAGCAGTTTCTTCTCCCTAAGGGGATACGAGCAGTACTTC; CDR3: CASSFFSLRGYEQYF